This entry concerns a single T cell receptor (beta chain). Its antigen is undetermined. Trimming cost V 3 bases and J 3 bases; bases outside gene matches: 3. Per germline, CDR1 LNHNV and CDR2 YYDKDF (reference sequence). CDR3 length: 15 residues. This sample stems from a study of regulatory T cells in long-lasting Graves disease. The study's findings and limits: It was in persistent disease that TRBV28, TRBJ1-2 and TRBJ2-5 were favored.

The time point is: persistent/refractory GD, antithyroid drugs over 5 years with positive TRAb. RNA extracted from PBMCs served as the sequencing template. Arm-PCR of CDR3 regions with iRepertoire HTBI primers generated TCR beta libraries. TCRdb reprocessed the multiplex PCR reads with MiXCR, giving one entry per CDR3 protein. The table shows over 650,000 distinct CDR3 sequences, with around 30% occurring only once. The chain uses TRBV15 and TRBJ1-4; 8 positions match TRBD1. The source was peripheral blood mononuclear cells (PBMCs), collected when the disease was refractory, from a patient treated with antithyroid drugs. The sequence was collected from a female donor with Graves disease. In nucleotides, the CDR3 is TGTGCCACCAGCAGTCCAGGGGGCCCTAATGAAAAACTGTTTTTT. This sequence encodes CATSSPGGPNEKLFF.